This T cell receptor beta chain emerged from a study of OX40 agonist ivuxolimab in advanced cancers. About the study: Three patients got partial responses; one had hepatocellular carcinoma and two had cutaneous melanoma. Findings of the study overall: More expanded clones were seen, on average, in CD8+ T cells than in CD4+.

In regard to this clone: What it recognizes is unknown.

The protocol was immunoSEQ multiplex PCR, while the TCRdb copy is restricted to in-frame clones and leaves out a portion. The table lists around 83,000 clones, roughly 84% of them singletons. The sequencing here drew on CD4+ or CD8+ T cells sorted from blood, taken in a trial of the OX40 agonist ivuxolimab. The sequence came from an adult with an advanced solid tumor such as melanoma, head and neck, liver or kidney cancer.

This chain's CDR3 is CASSAGLADRYTF. The CDR3 DNA follows: TGTGCCAGCAGCGCTGGACTAGCGGATCGCTACACCTTC. V usage is TRBV2 and J usage is TRBJ1-2; D is ambiguous. There are 13 residues in the CDR3. Germline-derived CDR1 and CDR2 are SNHLY and FYNNEI. The ends were cut back, 6 bases at V and 9 bases at J, with 17 bases in the middle. Full variable domain (rest looked up from reference TRBV2 and TRBJ1-2): EPEVTQTPSHQVTQMGQEVILRCVPISNHLYFYWYRQILGQKVEFLVSFYNNEISEKSEIFDDQFSVERPDGSNFTLKIRSTKLEDSAMYFCASSAGLADRYTFGSGTRLTVV.